These 30 T cell receptor beta chains were all obtained from the same sample, sequenced in a study of T cell responses to AZD1222 COVID-19 vaccine. Clones were read by immunoSEQ multiplex PCR, and TCRdb kept only the in-frame ones, dropping some. Of over 90,000 clones in the sample, roughly 88% were seen once. This specimen consisted of peripheral blood, obtained 28 days after the second AZD1222 dose. Receptor source: an adult who received the AZD1222 COVID-19 vaccine.

In its sample, this clone was seen once. The rearrangement joins TRBV12-5 to TRBJ2-3, with 11 bases lining up with TRBD2. Germline-derived CDR1 and CDR2 are LGHNT and FRNRAP. The V gene end was trimmed by 1 base and the J gene end by 0 bases; junction bases not matched to a gene: 12. This CDR3 region has 20 residues. The CDR3 nucleotides read TGTGCTAGTGGTTTGGCCCTCCTAGCGGGGGGTCTAACTAGCACAGATACGCAGTATTTT. This translates into CASGLALLAGGLTSTDTQYF. The full variable domain, its missing parts supplied by reference TRBV12-5 and TRBJ2-3, is DARVTQTPRHKVTEMGQEVTMRCQPILGHNTVFWYRQTMMQGLELLAYFRNRAPLDDSGMPKDRFSAEMPDATLATLKIQPSEPRDSAVYFCASGLALLAGGLTSTDTQYFGPGTRLTVL.

J is TRBJ1-2 and V is TRBV3-1 (or the pseudogene TRBV3-2), with D perhaps matching TRBD1 (6 bases). The CDR3 is 14 residues long. Germline lookup yields CDR1 LGHDT and CDR2 YNNKEL (reference sequence). The germline V and J ends were trimmed by 4 bases and 8 bases, with 17 bases remaining between them. The CDR3 spells CASSLRDTLWGYTF. DNA for the CDR3: TGTGCCAGCAGCCTTCGGGACACCCTTTGGGGCTACACCTTC.

The chain employs TRBV12-3 or TRBV12-4 and TRBJ2-5; D might be TRBD1 (8 bases). The CDR3 contains 12 residues. V was pared by 11 bases and J by 7 bases, with 17 bases between. For the CDR3, the DNA is TGTGCCTCAACGGACAGGGAGGGGACCCAGTACTTC. This encodes CASTDREGTQYF.

This rearrangement joins TRBV6-5 to TRBJ2-7; 7 positions agree with TRBD1. The CDR3 extends over 15 amino acids. The junction had 10 bases not matched to a gene; V was cut back by 5 bases and J by 3 bases. CDR1 MNHEY and CDR2 SVGAGI come from the germline V gene. DNA of the CDR3: TGTGCCAGCAGTCAAAGGACAGGTAGCGACTACGAGCAGTACTTC. This gives the protein CASSQRTGSDYEQYF.

The gene calls are TRBV2 and TRBJ1-6; D is perhaps TRBD1 (5 bases). The germline V gene encodes CDR1 SNHLY and CDR2 FYNNEI. V was clipped by 3 bases and J by 10 bases, with 16 bases between them. The length of the CDR3 is 15 residues. CDR3 nucleotides: TGTGCCAGCAGTGATCCGCAGGGAGTGAGGTCACCCCTCCACTTT. It encodes CASSDPQGVRSPLHF.

CDR3: CASSSGSLRETQYF. The CDR3, as DNA: TGTGCCAGCAGTAGCGGGAGTCTCCGGGAGACCCAGTACTTC. The chain joins TRBV28 to TRBJ2-5; 8 nucleotides agree with TRBD2. Germline CDR1 and CDR2: MDHEN and SYDVKM. Losses at the gene ends were 5 bases for V and 5 bases for J; bases not matched to a gene: 7. The CDR3 runs to 14 residues. The full variable domain, rest sourced from reference TRBV28 and TRBJ2-5, is DVKVTQSSRYLVKRTGEKVFLECVQDMDHENMFWYRQDPGLGLRLIYFSYDVKMKEKGDIPEGYSVSREKKERFSLILESASTNQTSMYLCASSSGSLRETQYFGPGTRLLVL.

J is TRBJ1-1 and V is TRBV28; unclear D gene. The ends were cut back, 6 bases at V and 5 bases at J, with 19 bases in the middle. The V gene's germline CDR1 is MDHEN and CDR2 SYDVKM. The CDR3 is made up of 15 amino acids. CDR3 region: CASRPGSEGRTEAFF. The CDR3 nucleotides read TGTGCCAGCAGGCCGGGCTCGGAAGGGCGGACTGAAGCTTTCTTT. Full variable domain (missing parts from reference TRBV28 and TRBJ1-1): DVKVTQSSRYLVKRTGEKVFLECVQDMDHENMFWYRQDPGLGLRLIYFSYDVKMKEKGDIPEGYSVSREKKERFSLILESASTNQTSMYLCASRPGSEGRTEAFFGQGTRLTVV.

The V and J genes are TRBV2 and TRBJ1-2, with TRBD1 matching 8 bases. Germline CDR1 and CDR2: SNHLY and FYNNEI. The CDR3 is 14 residues long. The J segment lost 5 bases and the V segment lost 6 bases, leaving 8 bases of the junction unmatched. CDR3 coding DNA: TGTGCCAGCAGCGATGGACAGGGTATATATGGCTACACCTTC. Translating it yields CASSDGQGIYGYTF.

This clone was seen a single time. The rearrangement joins TRBV7-2 to TRBJ1-2; D not certain. Germline loops: CDR1 SGHTA, CDR2 FQGNSA. V lost 1 base and J lost 2, with 5 bases in between. CDR3 length equals 13 residues. In nucleotides, the CDR3 is TGTGCCAGCAGCTTAGGTGGGAACTATGGCTACACCTTC. It yields the protein CASSLGGNYGYTF.

The V call is TRBV7-9, the J call TRBJ1-2; 11 nucleotides align to TRBD1. Trimming removed 1 base from V and 8 bases from J; junction bases left unmatched: 3. There are 14 residues in the CDR3. From germline, CDR1 is SEHNR and CDR2 FQNEAQ (reference sequence). The CDR3 DNA sequence: TGTGCCAGCAGCTTAGGGACAGGGGGCCTCGGCTACACCTTC. Its protein product is CASSLGTGGLGYTF.

This chain joins TRBV6-5 and TRBJ1-5, with TRBD1 identical over 7 bases. The CDR3 contains 14 residues. Unmatched junction bases numbered 10, after V lost 8 bases and J lost 6 bases. Germline V gives CDR1 MNHEY, CDR2 SVGAGI. For the CDR3, the DNA is TGTGCCAGCGGGGGTGTCAGGGGGGCTCAGCCCCAGCATTTT. Its translation is CASGGVRGAQPQHF.

V and J are TRBV6-5 and TRBJ2-1, with D possibly being TRBD2 (6 bases). V lost 2 bases to trimming and J lost 6 bases, with 14 bases between them. This CDR3 spans 15 amino acids. CDR1 and CDR2 from the germline V gene are MNHEY and SVGAGI. The CDR3 region has the DNA TGTGCCAGCAGTTACGGTATGGGACTTTCCAATGAGCAGTTCTTC. This gives the protein CASSYGMGLSNEQFF.

The V call is TRBV5-1, the J call TRBJ1-4; TRBD1 is a possible D gene (6 bases). V was cut by 4 bases and J by 2 bases, with 9 bases left in between. CDR1 and CDR2 (germline): SGHRS, YFSETQ. There are 14 residues in the CDR3. CDR3 DNA: TGCGCCAGCAGCGTGGACAGTACTAATGAAAAACTGTTTTTT. The encoded protein is CASSVDSTNEKLFF.

V usage is TRBV5-1 and J usage is TRBJ2-3; D may be TRBD1 or TRBD2 (5 bases each). Germline assignment: CDR1 SGHRS and CDR2 YFSETQ. CDR3 length equals 18 residues. Trimming removed 0 bases from V and 4 bases from J, with 21 bases in between. CDR3 bases: TGCGCCAGCAGCTTGGTACTTCGGGACCTTGGGGGTTCAGATACGCAGTATTTT. Protein: CASSLVLRDLGGSDTQYF.

The chain carries TRBV5-1 and TRBJ1-2; D gene uncertain. CDR3 length equals 15 residues. V was trimmed by 2 bases and J by 3 bases, leaving 14 bases between them. From germline, CDR1 is SGHRS and CDR2 YFSETQ. The CDR3 loop is CASSFSSGRDYGYTF. The CDR3 DNA sequence: TGCGCCAGCAGCTTTTCGTCAGGAAGAGACTATGGCTACACCTTC.

The V gene is TRBV6-2 or TRBV6-3, the J gene TRBJ1-2, with D possibly matching TRBD1 (6 bases). V was trimmed by 2 bases and J by 6 bases, leaving 10 bases between them. The CDR3 is 13 residues long. Germline CDR1 MNHEY, CDR2 SVGEGT. The CDR3 is CASSYQSGDGYTF. For the CDR3, the DNA is TGTGCCAGCAGTTACCAATCAGGGGATGGCTACACCTTC.

The chain joins TRBV7-6 to TRBJ2-7; 11 positions match TRBD1. Trimming removed 5 bases from V and 6 bases from J; junction bases left unmatched: 6. The V gene's germline CDR1 is SGHVS and CDR2 FNYEAQ. The CDR3 is made up of 14 amino acids. This chain's CDR3 is CASSPGTGGGEQYF. The CDR3 region has the DNA TGTGCCAGCAGCCCCGGGACAGGGGGAGGCGAGCAGTACTTC.

The V call is TRBV6-5, the J call TRBJ1-5; D is unclear. With 6 bases removed from V and 0 bases from J, the gap between germline ends came to 9 bases. Germline loops: CDR1 MNHEY, CDR2 SVGAGI. The CDR3 has 14 residues. The CDR3 reads CASSTDHSNQPQHF. CDR3 nucleotide sequence: TGTGCCAGCAGCACAGATCATAGCAATCAGCCCCAGCATTTT.

The chain has TRBV11-2 and TRBJ2-1; no clear D gene. Looked up from germline, CDR1 is SGHAT and CDR2 is FQNNGV. The CDR3 totals 13 residues. V lost 1 base and J 4 bases, leaving 5 bases between the germline ends. Here the CDR3 DNA reads TGTGCCAGCAGCTTAGGACTTTACAATGAGCAGTTCTTC. Translated: CASSLGLYNEQFF.

This chain joins TRBV19 and TRBJ1-3; D is undetermined. V was pared by 9 bases and J by 2 bases, with 14 bases between. The CDR3 loop spans 14 amino acids. The germline V gene has CDR1 LNHDA and CDR2 SQIVND (reference sequence). CDR3 DNA sequence: TGTGCCAGCCGCTTTGGGGAAACTGGAAACACCATATATTTT. Translated: CASRFGETGNTIYF.

The J gene is TRBJ1-4, the V gene TRBV6-1; a possible D gene is TRBD1 (5 bases). The V end was cut by 2 bases, the J end by 4 bases, with 11 bases between. This CDR3 is built from 15 residues. Germline V gene data show CDR1 as MNHNS and CDR2 as SASEGT. The CDR3 DNA follows: TGTGCCAGCAGTGAATTGGCAAGGGGTAATGAAAAACTGTTTTTT. Its protein is CASSELARGNEKLFF.

This clone was counted only a few times. The chain recombines TRBV18 with TRBJ1-1, with a weak D call TRBD1 (5 bases). The CDR3 has 14 residues. Germline V CDR1 and CDR2: KGHSH, LQKENI. V was shortened by 3 bases and J by 4 bases, with 12 bases between the two germline ends. In DNA, the CDR3 is TGTGCCAGCTCACCGTCGACCCAGGGCACTGAAGCTTTCTTT. Protein sequence: CASSPSTQGTEAFF.

The sample holds one count of this clone. The chain has TRBV12-3 or TRBV12-4 and TRBJ1-1; the D is unclear. This CDR3 is built from 12 residues. Trimming stripped 3 bases from V and 7 bases from J, with 9 bases between. In nucleotides, the CDR3 is TGTGCCAGCAGTTTTGGGATCGTTGAAGCTTTCTTT. Residues: CASSFGIVEAFF.

J is TRBJ1-1 and V is TRBV27, with a possible D match to TRBD1 (5 bases). The germline gives CDR1 MNHEY, CDR2 SMNVEV (reference sequence). This CDR3 contains 15 residues. Trimming removed 6 bases at V and 0 bases at J, with 14 bases between. CDR3 coding DNA: TGTGCCAGCAGGTCCTTCGGGGCCCTGAACACTGAAGCTTTCTTT. It yields the protein CASRSFGALNTEAFF.

This chain uses TRBV6-1 with TRBJ1-5; unclear D gene. Per germline, CDR1 MNHNS and CDR2 SASEGT. V was cut by 0 bases and J by 1 base, with 10 bases left in between. The CDR3 is 16 amino acids. The CDR3 nucleotides are TGTGCCAGCAGTGAAGCGCTCGTCTCGAGCAATCAGCCCCAGCATTTT. This translates into CASSEALVSSNQPQHF.

The chain employs TRBV14 and TRBJ2-3; the D gene is possibly TRBD2 (6 bases). Germline values: CDR1 SGHDN, CDR2 FVKESK. The CDR3 has 17 residues. The germline V and J ends were trimmed by 0 bases and 0 bases, with 13 bases remaining between them. The CDR3 DNA is TGTGCCAGCAGCCAAGAACCCGCGGGGATTAGCACAGATACGCAGTATTTT. It encodes CASSQEPAGISTDTQYF.

This chain connects TRBV27 to TRBJ1-6; D is unresolved. The CDR3 sequence is 15 residues long. Trimming removed 1 base at V and 7 bases at J, with 11 bases between. Germline-derived CDR1 and CDR2 are MNHEY and SMNVEV (reference sequence). The CDR3 is CASSLYAFTNSPLHF. Here the CDR3 DNA reads TGTGCCAGCAGTTTATATGCCTTCACGAATTCACCCCTCCACTTT.

This clone showed up just once. The chain uses TRBV29-1 and TRBJ1-3; D gene uncertain. Trimming cost V 2 bases and J 0 bases, with 8 bases left between them. In germline, CDR1 is SQVTM, CDR2 ANQGSEA. CDR3 length: 14 residues. The CDR3 region is CSVERAGSGNTIYF. CDR3 coding DNA: TGCAGCGTTGAAAGGGCAGGCTCTGGAAACACCATATATTTT.

This sequence joins TRBV4-1 and TRBJ2-7; D might be TRBD1 (5 bases). Germline assignment: CDR1 MGHRA and CDR2 YSYEKL. The CDR3 contains 17 residues. The V end was cut by 0 bases, the J end by 0 bases, with 15 bases between. CDR3 sequence: CASSQEGLQVSSYEQYF. The CDR3 DNA follows: TGCGCCAGCAGCCAAGAAGGGTTACAGGTTAGCTCCTACGAGCAGTACTTC.

This chain joins TRBV7-9 and TRBJ1-2; D not certain. The CDR3 has 12 residues. Trimming left V 0 bases short and J 7 bases short, with 6 bases between. CDR1 and CDR2 from the germline V gene are SEHNR and FQNEAQ (reference sequence). CDR3 nucleotides: TGTGCCAGCAGCTTAGCTGAGGGTGGCTACACCTTC. Protein product: CASSLAEGGYTF.